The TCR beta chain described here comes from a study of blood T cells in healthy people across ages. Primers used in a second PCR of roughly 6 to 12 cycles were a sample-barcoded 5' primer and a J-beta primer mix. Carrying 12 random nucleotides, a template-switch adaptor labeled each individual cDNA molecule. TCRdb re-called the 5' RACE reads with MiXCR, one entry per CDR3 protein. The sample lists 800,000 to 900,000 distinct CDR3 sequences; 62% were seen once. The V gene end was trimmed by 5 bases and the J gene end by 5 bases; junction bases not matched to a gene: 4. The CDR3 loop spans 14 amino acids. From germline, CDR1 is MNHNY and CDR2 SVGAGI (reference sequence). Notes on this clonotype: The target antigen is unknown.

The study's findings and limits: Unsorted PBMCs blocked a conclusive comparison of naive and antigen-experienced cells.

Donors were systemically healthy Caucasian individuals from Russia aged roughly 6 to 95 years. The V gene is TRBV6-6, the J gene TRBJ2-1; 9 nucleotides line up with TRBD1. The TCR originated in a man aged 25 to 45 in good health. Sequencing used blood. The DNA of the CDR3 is TGTGCCAGCAGTGCCTGGGACAGGGACAATGAGCAGTTCTTC. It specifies CASSAWDRDNEQFF.